The sequence of this T cell receptor beta chain was determined in a study of blood T cells in healthy people across ages. Study findings and constraints: Age advanced and TCR beta diversity per million T cells fell, roughly linearly.

Around 10 milliliters was the volume of peripheral blood drawn from each donor. In its sample, this clonotype was seen a few times. What it binds is unknown. An end of the junction differs from the germline gene, which may be a read error. The authors ran a second PCR of about 6 to 11 cycles using a sample-barcoded 5' primer and a J-beta primer mix. TCRdb re-analysed the 5' RACE reads in MiXCR, keeping a single row per CDR3 protein. The sample consists of roughly 1,000,000 distinct CDR3 sequences, about 25% of them appearing once. Looked up from germline, CDR1 is SQVTM and CDR2 is ANQGSEA. This CDR3 spans 14 amino acids. These data are also associated with another study on T cells of mothers and their children.

Input material: blood. The TCR originated in a girl aged 2-10 years in good health. The chain combines TRBV29-1 with TRBJ2-2, with a weak D call TRBD1 (6 bases). The CDR3 DNA sequence: TGCAGCGTCCGACCAGGGGAACGGACCGGGGAGTTGTTTTTT. It is translated as CSVRPGERTGELFF.